What follows describes a single TCR beta chain. The CDR3 consists of 17 residues. CDR1 and CDR2 from the germline V gene are SGHRS and YFSETQ. The V gene end was trimmed by 3 bases and the J gene end by 4 bases; junction bases not matched to a gene: 9. This entry comes from a study of T cell changes during pregnancy in multiple sclerosis. Sequencing was performed with immunoSEQ multiplex PCR; in TCRdb, only in-frame clones are kept and a portion is missing. The sample lists some 76,000 clones, 85% to 95% seen once, with 0.29% in the top ten. The genes are TRBV5-1 and TRBJ2-2, with TRBD2 identical over 10 bases. This material consisted of CD4+ T cells from peripheral blood mononuclear cells, taken after pregnancy. The origin of this receptor is a female donor with multiple sclerosis, enrolled in a pregnancy study. This CDR3 reads CASSWSGGAFGTGELFF. The CDR3 nucleotides read TGCGCCAGCAGCTGGAGCGGGGGGGCTTTCGGCACCGGGGAGCTGTTTTTT.